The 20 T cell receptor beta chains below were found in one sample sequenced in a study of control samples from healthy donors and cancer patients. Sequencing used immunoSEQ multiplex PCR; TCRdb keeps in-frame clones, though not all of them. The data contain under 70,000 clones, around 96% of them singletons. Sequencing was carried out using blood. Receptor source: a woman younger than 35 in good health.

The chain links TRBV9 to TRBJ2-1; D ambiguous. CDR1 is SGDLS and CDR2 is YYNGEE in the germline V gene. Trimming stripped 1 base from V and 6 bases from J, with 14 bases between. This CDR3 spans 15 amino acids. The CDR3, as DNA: TGTGCCAGCAGCGTAACCCCTCAACCCCCCAATGAGCAGTTCTTC. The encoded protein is CASSVTPQPPNEQFF.

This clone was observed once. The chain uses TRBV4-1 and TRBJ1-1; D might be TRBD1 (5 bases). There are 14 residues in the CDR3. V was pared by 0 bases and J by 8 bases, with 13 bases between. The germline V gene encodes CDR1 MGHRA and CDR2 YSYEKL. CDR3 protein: CASSQEGESAEAFF. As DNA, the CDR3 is TGCGCCAGCAGCCAAGAAGGGGAGTCCGCCGAAGCTTTCTTT.

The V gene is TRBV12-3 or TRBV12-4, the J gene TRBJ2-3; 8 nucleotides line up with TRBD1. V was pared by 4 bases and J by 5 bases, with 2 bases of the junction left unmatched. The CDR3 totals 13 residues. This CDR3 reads CASSWTGRDTQYF. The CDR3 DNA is TGTGCCAGCAGTTGGACAGGGAGAGATACGCAGTATTTT.

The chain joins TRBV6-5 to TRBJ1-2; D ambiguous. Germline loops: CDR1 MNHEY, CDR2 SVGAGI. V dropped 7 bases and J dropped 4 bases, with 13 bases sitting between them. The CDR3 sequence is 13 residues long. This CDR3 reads CASTNDGIYGYTF. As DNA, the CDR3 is TGTGCCAGCACCAACGACGGGATCTATGGCTACACCTTC.

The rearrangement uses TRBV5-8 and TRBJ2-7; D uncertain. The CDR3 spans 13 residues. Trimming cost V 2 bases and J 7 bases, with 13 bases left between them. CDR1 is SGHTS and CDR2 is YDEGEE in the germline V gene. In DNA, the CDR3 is TGTGCCAGCAGCTTACTCCTGGTACGAGAGCAGTACTTC. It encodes CASSLLLVREQYF.

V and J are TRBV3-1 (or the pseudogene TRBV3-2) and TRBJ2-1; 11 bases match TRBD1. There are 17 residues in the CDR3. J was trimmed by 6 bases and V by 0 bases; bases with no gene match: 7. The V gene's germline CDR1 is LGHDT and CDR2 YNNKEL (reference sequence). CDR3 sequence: CASSQDPWTGGTNEQFF. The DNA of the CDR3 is TGTGCCAGCAGCCAAGATCCTTGGACAGGGGGCACCAATGAGCAGTTCTTC.

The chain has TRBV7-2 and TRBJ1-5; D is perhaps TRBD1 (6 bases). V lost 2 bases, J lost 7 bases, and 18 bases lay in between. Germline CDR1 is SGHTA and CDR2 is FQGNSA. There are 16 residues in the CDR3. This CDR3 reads CASSLWVQGRGQPQHF. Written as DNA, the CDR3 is TGTGCCAGCAGCTTATGGGTGCAGGGGCGCGGACAGCCCCAGCATTTT.

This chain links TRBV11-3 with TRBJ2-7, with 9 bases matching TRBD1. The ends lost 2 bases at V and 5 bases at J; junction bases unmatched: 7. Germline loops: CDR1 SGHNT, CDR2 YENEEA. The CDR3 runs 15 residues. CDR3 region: CASSLFPGQGNEQYF. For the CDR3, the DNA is TGTGCCAGCAGCTTATTCCCCGGACAGGGGAACGAGCAGTACTTC.

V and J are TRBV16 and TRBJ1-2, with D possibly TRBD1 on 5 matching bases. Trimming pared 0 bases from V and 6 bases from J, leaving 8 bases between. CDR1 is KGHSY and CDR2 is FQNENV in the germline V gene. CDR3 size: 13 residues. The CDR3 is CASSQSQGNGYTF. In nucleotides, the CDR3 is TGTGCCAGCAGCCAATCCCAGGGCAATGGCTACACCTTC.

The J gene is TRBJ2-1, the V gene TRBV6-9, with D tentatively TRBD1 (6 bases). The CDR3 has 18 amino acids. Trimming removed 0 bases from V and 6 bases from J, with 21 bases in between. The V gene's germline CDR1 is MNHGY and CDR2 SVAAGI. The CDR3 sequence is CASSYSRLWDNQLNEQFF. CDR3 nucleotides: TGTGCCAGCAGTTATTCTCGTTTGTGGGACAACCAACTCAATGAGCAGTTCTTC.

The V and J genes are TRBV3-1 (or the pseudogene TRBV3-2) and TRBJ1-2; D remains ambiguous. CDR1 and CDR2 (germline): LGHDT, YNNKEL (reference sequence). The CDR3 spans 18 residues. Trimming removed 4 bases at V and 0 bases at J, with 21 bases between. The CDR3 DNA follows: TGTGCCAGCAGCCTAACCAAGTTATCCCAGGCACCTAACTATGGCTACACCTTC. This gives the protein CASSLTKLSQAPNYGYTF.

The CDR3 loop reads CASSLVGGTTDTQYF. CDR3 nucleotide sequence: TGTGCCAGCAGCTTGGTCGGGGGAACCACAGATACGCAGTATTTT. The J gene is TRBJ2-3, the V gene TRBV5-4; D may be TRBD2 (6 bases). CDR3 length: 15 residues. CDR1 is SGHNT, CDR2 YYREEE, per germline (reference sequence). Trimming took off 0 bases at V and 2 bases at J, with 10 bases between the two ends.

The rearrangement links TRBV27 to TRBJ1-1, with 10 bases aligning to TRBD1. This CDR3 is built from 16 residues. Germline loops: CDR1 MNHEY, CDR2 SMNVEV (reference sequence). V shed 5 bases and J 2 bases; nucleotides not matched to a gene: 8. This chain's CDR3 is CASSTDRGAVNTEAFF. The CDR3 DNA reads TGTGCCAGCAGTACGGACAGGGGGGCGGTTAACACTGAAGCTTTCTTT.

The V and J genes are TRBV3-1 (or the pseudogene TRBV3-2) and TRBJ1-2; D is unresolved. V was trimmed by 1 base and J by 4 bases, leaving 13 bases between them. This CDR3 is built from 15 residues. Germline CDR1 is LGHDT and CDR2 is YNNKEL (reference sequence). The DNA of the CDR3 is TGTGCCAGCAGCCAAGCCGGTGTCAGCCTCTATGGCTACACCTTC. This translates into CASSQAGVSLYGYTF.

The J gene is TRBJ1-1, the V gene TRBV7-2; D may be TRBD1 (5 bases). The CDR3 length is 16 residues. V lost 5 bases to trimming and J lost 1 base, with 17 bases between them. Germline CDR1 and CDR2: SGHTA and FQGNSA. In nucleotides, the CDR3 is TGTGCCAGCAGCCTTGGGTGGACAAGGGGGAACACTGAAGCTTTCTTT. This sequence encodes CASSLGWTRGNTEAFF.

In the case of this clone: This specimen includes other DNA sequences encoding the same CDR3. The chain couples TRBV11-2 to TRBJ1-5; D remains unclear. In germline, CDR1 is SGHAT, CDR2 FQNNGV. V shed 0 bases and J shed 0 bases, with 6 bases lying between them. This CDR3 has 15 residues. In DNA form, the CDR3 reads TGTGCCAGCAGCTTAGACAGTTATAGCAATCAGCCCCAGCATTTT. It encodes CASSLDSYSNQPQHF.

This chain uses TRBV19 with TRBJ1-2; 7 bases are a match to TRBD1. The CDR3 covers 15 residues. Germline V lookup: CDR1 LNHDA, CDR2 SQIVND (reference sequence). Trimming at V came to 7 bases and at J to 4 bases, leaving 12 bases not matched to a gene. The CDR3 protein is CASTPGATGIYGYTF. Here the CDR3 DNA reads TGTGCCAGTACCCCAGGGGCGACAGGGATCTATGGCTACACCTTC.

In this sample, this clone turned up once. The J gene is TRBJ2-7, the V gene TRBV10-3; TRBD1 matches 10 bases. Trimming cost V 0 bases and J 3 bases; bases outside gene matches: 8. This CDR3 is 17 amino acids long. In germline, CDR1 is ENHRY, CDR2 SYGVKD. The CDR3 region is CAISESVLRDRGYEQYF. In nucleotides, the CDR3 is TGTGCCATCAGTGAGTCGGTATTGAGGGACAGGGGCTACGAGCAGTACTTC.

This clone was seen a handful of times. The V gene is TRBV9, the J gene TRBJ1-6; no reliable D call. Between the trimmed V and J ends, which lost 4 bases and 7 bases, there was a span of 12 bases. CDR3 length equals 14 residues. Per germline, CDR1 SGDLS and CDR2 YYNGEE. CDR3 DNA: TGTGCCAGCAGCAAGAGAACCCTAAATTCACCCCTCCACTTT. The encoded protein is CASSKRTLNSPLHF.

The CDR3 nucleotides are TGTGCCAGTAGTAGTCGGGGAAATCAGCCCCAGCATTTT. Translating gives CASSSRGNQPQHF. The J gene is TRBJ1-5, the V gene TRBV19; D not resolved. The CDR3 consists of 13 residues. Trimming took off 4 bases at V and 4 bases at J, with 8 bases between the two ends. CDR1 is LNHDA and CDR2 is SQIVND in the germline V gene (reference sequence).